The T cell receptor (beta chain) under discussion was sequenced for a study of control samples from healthy donors and cancer patients. Only in-frame clones appear in the TCRdb table, and some are missing; sequencing was by immunoSEQ multiplex PCR. The sample consists of 75,000 to 90,000 clones, more than 75% of them appearing once. Per the germline V gene, CDR1 is KGHSH and CDR2 is LQKENI. V lost 2 bases, J lost 3 bases, and 1 base lay in between. There are 12 residues in the CDR3. The sequence came from a woman aged 40 to 49 in good health. The V and J genes are TRBV18 and TRBJ1-4; the D is unclear. Sequenced material: blood. CDR3 DNA: TGTGCCAGCTCACCAGCTAATGAAAAACTGTTTTTT. Encoded protein: CASSPANEKLFF.